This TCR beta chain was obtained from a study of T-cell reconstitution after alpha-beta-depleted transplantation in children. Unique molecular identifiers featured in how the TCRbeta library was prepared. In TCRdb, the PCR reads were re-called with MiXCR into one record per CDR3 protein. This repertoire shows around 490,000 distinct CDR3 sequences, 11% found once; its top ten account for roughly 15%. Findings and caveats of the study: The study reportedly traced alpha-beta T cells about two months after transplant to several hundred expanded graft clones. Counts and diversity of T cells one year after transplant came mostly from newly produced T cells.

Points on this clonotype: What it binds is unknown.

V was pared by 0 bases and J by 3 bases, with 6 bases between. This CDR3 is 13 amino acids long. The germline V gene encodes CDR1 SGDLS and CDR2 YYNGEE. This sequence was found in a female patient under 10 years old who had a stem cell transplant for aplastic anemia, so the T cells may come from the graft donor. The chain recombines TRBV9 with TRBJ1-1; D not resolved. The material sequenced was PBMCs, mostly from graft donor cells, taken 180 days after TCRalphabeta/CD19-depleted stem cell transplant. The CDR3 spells CASSVGSDTEAFF. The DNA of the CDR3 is TGTGCCAGCAGCGTAGGATCGGACACTGAAGCTTTCTTT.